This TCR beta chain was sequenced during a study of blood T cell repertoires in COVID-19. Some clones are missing from TCRdb's copy, which holds only in-frame ones; the method was immunoSEQ multiplex PCR. The sample yields approximately 500,000 clones, approximately 91% seen once. Germline CDR1 SGHRS, CDR2 YFSETQ. The CDR3 has 14 residues. J was trimmed by 6 bases and V by 7 bases; bases with no gene match: 7. The TCR comes from a woman aged 45-60 years with COVID-19, enrolled during active disease. The chain is built from TRBV5-1 and TRBJ1-4; the match to TRBD1 covers 9 bases. What was sequenced was peripheral blood. The CDR3 loop is CASGSTGGDEKLFF. The CDR3 DNA follows: TGCGCCAGCGGTTCTACAGGGGGCGATGAAAAACTGTTTTTT.